This T cell receptor (beta chain) originates from a study of T cell changes during pregnancy in multiple sclerosis. Data came from immunoSEQ multiplex PCR; TCRdb stores just in-frame clones and leaves some out. The sample carries 60,000 or so clones, just over 90% recorded once. V trimming: 3 bases; J trimming: 7 bases; junction bases outside the gene matches: 5. The germline V gene encodes CDR1 SEHNR and CDR2 FQNEAQ (reference sequence). The CDR3 extends over 15 amino acids. The receptor comes from a female donor with multiple sclerosis, enrolled in a pregnancy study. The specimen was CD4+ T cells from peripheral blood mononuclear cells, collected before pregnancy. The chain recombines TRBV7-9 with TRBJ1-4; 10 nucleotides agree with TRBD1. CDR3 bases: TGTGCCAGCAGCTTGGGTCGGACAGGGGGTGAAAAACTGTTTTTT. Its protein product is CASSLGRTGGEKLFF.